One and the same sample provided the 5 T cell receptor beta chains below, sequenced in a study of blood T cells in healthy people across ages (dated by TCRdb to between 2015 and 2016). Libraries were made using 5' RACE. The sample was run on an Illumina HiSeq 2500. A second PCR of about 6 to 11 cycles was run with a J-beta primer mix and a sample-barcoded 5' primer. TCRdb itself trimmed the public reads at Q25 with fastp, ran MiXCR and retained productive beta chains. Merged by CDR3 protein, the rows form single entries marked with the most common genes and DNA. The table for this sample lists 1.5 million to 2 million distinct CDR3 sequences; around half of them were counted only once. The ten largest make up about 2.1% of the sample. The sequenced material came from blood. Every receptor here comes from a middle-aged woman in good health.

This clonotype was detected only a few times. This chain links TRBV20-1 with TRBJ1-1, with TRBD1 matching 9 bases. Germline V gives CDR1 DFQATT, CDR2 SNEGSKA (reference sequence). This CDR3 region has 12 residues. V lost 5 bases to trimming and J lost 4 bases; unmatched junction nucleotides: 2. The DNA of the CDR3 is TGCAGTGCTCCGGGACAGGGCACTGAAGCTTTCTTT. Encoded protein: CSAPGQGTEAFF.

The CDR3 loop is CASPDSGGADTQYF. CDR3 nucleotide sequence: TGTGCCAGCCCAGACAGCGGGGGGGCAGATACGCAGTATTTT. V gene TRBV5-6 combines with J gene TRBJ2-3; 10 positions match TRBD2. The germline V gene has CDR1 SGHDT and CDR2 YYEEEE. This CDR3 is built from 14 residues. The J segment lost 4 bases and the V segment lost 7 bases, leaving 6 bases of the junction unmatched.

This chain joins TRBV5-1 and TRBJ2-5, with D tentatively TRBD1 or TRBD2 (5 bases each). The V end lost 4 bases, the J end lost 11 bases, and 21 bases lay between the germline ends. The CDR3 sequence is 14 residues long. The germline V gene encodes CDR1 SGHRS and CDR2 YFSETQ. The chain's CDR3 is CASSPGTQIDEQYF. The CDR3 nucleotides read TGCGCCAGCAGCCCTGGGACCCAGATCGATGAGCAGTACTTC.

This clonotype was detected only a few times. The genes are TRBV9 and TRBJ1-2; 7 bases match TRBD1. The CDR3 length is 13 residues. Germline CDR1 and CDR2: SGDLS and YYNGEE. Unmatched junction bases numbered 6, after V lost 2 bases and J lost 8 bases. The CDR3 nucleotides are TGTGCCAGCAGCGTCGGGACAGATTTAGGCTACACCTTC. Translating it yields CASSVGTDLGYTF.

This clonotype was counted only a few times. V and J are TRBV7-2 and TRBJ2-7; tentatively, D is TRBD2 (5 bases). V shed 5 bases and J shed 6 bases, with 14 bases lying between them. The CDR3 totals 13 residues. Germline CDR1 reads SGHTA; CDR2 reads FQGNSA. CDR3 coding DNA: TGTGCCAGCAGCGCCCGGGGAATGTCCGAGCAGTACTTC. The encoded protein is CASSARGMSEQYF.